This entry concerns a single T cell receptor (beta chain). TCRdb keeps only in-frame clones here, not all; method: immunoSEQ multiplex PCR. The sample includes roughly 68,000 clones, 70% to 80% of them seen just once. Time point specified: baseline, week 1 (first vaccination visit). Treatment in this sample: pre-vaccination baseline after standard-of-care therapy. These data come from a study of a mutant IDH1 vaccine in newly diagnosed glioma. The CDR3 spans 17 residues. With 0 bases clipped from V and 8 bases from J, the junction kept 16 bases outside the gene matches. Germline CDR1 is SGHDT and CDR2 is YYEEEE.

V is TRBV5-6 and J is TRBJ2-7; TRBD1 matches at 8 bases. The specimen was PBMCs, collected from a glioma patient treated with radiotherapy, temozolomide or both. This clonotype was obtained from a man aged 50 to 60 with glioma. The CDR3 region has the DNA TGTGCCAGCAGCTTGGTCGGGTTTCTTGGGCAGGGGGCGAAGCAGTACTTC. Its translation: CASSLVGFLGQGAKQYF.